Each of the 14 T cell receptor beta chains below was sequenced from the same sample in a study of T cells in localized non-small cell lung cancer. Generated by immunoSEQ multiplex PCR, the TCRdb table keeps only in-frame clones and is missing some. This sample has tens of thousands of clones, with about 88% found just once. The sample in question was PBMCs, obtained before any cancer treatment. Every receptor here comes from a man aged 35-69 years with stage II lung adenocarcinoma.

The genes are TRBV9 and TRBJ2-1; perhaps TRBD1 as D (5 bases). Germline V CDR1 and CDR2: SGDLS, YYNGEE. The length of the CDR3 is 15 residues. Trimming left V 0 bases short and J 9 bases short, with 16 bases between. This chain's CDR3 is CASSVEGAVGVEQFF. CDR3 sequence (DNA): TGTGCCAGCAGCGTAGAAGGGGCGGTCGGAGTTGAGCAGTTCTTC.

The chain links TRBV4-1 to TRBJ1-5, with 7 bases aligning to TRBD1. CDR1 MGHRA and CDR2 YSYEKL come from the germline V gene. Losses at the gene ends were 1 base for V and 4 bases for J; bases not matched to a gene: 4. This CDR3 contains 15 residues. The DNA for the CDR3 is TGCGCCAGCAGCCAAGGGATACAGGGGAATCAGCCCCAGCATTTT. This translates into CASSQGIQGNQPQHF.

The chain employs TRBV15 and TRBJ2-5; D is perhaps TRBD1 or TRBD2 (5 bases each). Deletions cut 0 bases from V and 5 bases from J, with 10 bases between. Germline CDR1 and CDR2: LNHNV and YYDKDF (reference sequence). The length of the CDR3 is 14 residues. The CDR3 nucleotides are TGTGCCACCAGCAGAGATTTTGAGGGGGAGACCCAGTACTTC. This translates into CATSRDFEGETQYF. Filled out from reference TRBV15 and TRBJ2-5, the complete variable domain reads DAMVIQNPRYQVTQFGKPVTLSCSQTLNHNVMYWYQQKSSQAPKLLFHYYDKDFNNEADTPDNFQSRRPNTSFCFLDIRSPGLGDTAMYLCATSRDFEGETQYFGPGTRLLVL.

The rearrangement joins TRBV19 to TRBJ2-1; TRBD1 might be the D (6 bases). Per the germline V gene, CDR1 is LNHDA and CDR2 is SQIVND (reference sequence). This CDR3 has 13 residues. Deletions cut 5 bases from V and 5 bases from J, with 10 bases between. CDR3 in DNA: TGTGCCAGTAGTGGGGACACCGACAATGAGCAGTTCTTC. Its translation is CASSGDTDNEQFF.

The rearrangement joins TRBV4-1 to TRBJ1-2; TRBD1 matches 11 bases. The ends lost 2 bases at V and 4 bases at J; junction bases unmatched: 9. This CDR3 is 17 amino acids long. Looked up from germline, CDR1 is MGHRA and CDR2 is YSYEKL. The CDR3 spells CASSQTDRGLYVYGYTF. CDR3 sequence (DNA): TGCGCCAGCAGCCAAACGGACAGGGGGCTTTATGTCTATGGCTACACCTTC.

The rearrangement links TRBV2 to TRBJ1-1; TRBD1 is a possible D gene (5 bases). Trimming took off 3 bases at V and 1 base at J, with 12 bases between the two ends. The CDR3 totals 15 residues. CDR1 is SNHLY, CDR2 FYNNEI, per germline. The CDR3 region is CASSDGGHANTEAFF. The CDR3 DNA follows: TGTGCCAGCAGTGATGGGGGTCATGCGAACACTGAAGCTTTCTTT.

This clone was detected only a few times. This chain connects TRBV15 to TRBJ1-2, with D hard to call. CDR1 is LNHNV and CDR2 is YYDKDF in the germline V gene (reference sequence). This CDR3 is 16 amino acids long. V dropped 0 bases and J dropped 0 bases, with 11 bases sitting between them. CDR3: CATSRDRYSSNYGYTF. DNA for the CDR3: TGTGCCACCAGCAGAGACAGGTACTCATCTAACTATGGCTACACCTTC.

V usage is TRBV9 and J usage is TRBJ1-2; 8 bases line up with TRBD1. The ends lost 7 bases at V and 2 bases at J; junction bases unmatched: 7. Germline V gives CDR1 SGDLS, CDR2 YYNGEE. The CDR3 runs to 14 residues. CDR3 DNA sequence: TGTGCCAGCTCCTCAGGGGGCGCAAACTATGGCTACACCTTC. This codes for CASSSGGANYGYTF.

This sequence joins TRBV6-5 and TRBJ1-1; tentatively, D is TRBD1 (5 bases). V was shortened by 6 bases and J by 0 bases, with 11 bases between the two germline ends. From germline, CDR1 is MNHEY and CDR2 SVGAGI. The CDR3 loop spans 14 amino acids. CDR3 in DNA: TGTGCCAGCAGCCACCCAGGGATGAACACTGAAGCTTTCTTT. Translating gives CASSHPGMNTEAFF.

The gene calls are TRBV30 and TRBJ2-5; D might be TRBD2 (6 bases). The germline gives CDR1 GTSNPN, CDR2 SVGIG (reference sequence). V lost 1 base to trimming and J lost 4 bases, with 13 bases between them. The CDR3 contains 14 residues. The CDR3 sequence: CAWSARTILETQYF. CDR3 nucleotides: TGTGCCTGGAGTGCCAGGACTATATTAGAGACCCAGTACTTC.

The chain is built from TRBV2 and TRBJ1-2, with a weak D call TRBD1 (5 bases). Germline V gene data show CDR1 as SNHLY and CDR2 as FYNNEI. V was trimmed by 0 bases and J by 2 bases, leaving 10 bases between them. The CDR3 length is 15 residues. The CDR3 protein is CASSEAVGGNYGYTF. In nucleotides, the CDR3 is TGTGCCAGCAGTGAAGCGGTGGGGGGAAACTATGGCTACACCTTC.

CDR3 DNA sequence: TGTGCCAGCAGTGGGGACAGGAAAAGGAATGAGCAGTTCTTC. Translating gives CASSGDRKRNEQFF. V and J are TRBV2 and TRBJ2-1; 8 bases align to TRBD1. Germline V gene lookup returns CDR1 SNHLY and CDR2 FYNNEI. The CDR3 runs to 14 residues. J was trimmed by 7 bases and V by 4 bases; bases with no gene match: 6.

The chain recombines TRBV7-8 with TRBJ2-2; 7 bases align to TRBD1. V shed 6 bases, J shed 6 bases, and the junction held 4 bases outside the gene matches. CDR1 and CDR2 from the germline V gene are SGHVS and FQNEAQ. This CDR3 has 13 residues. The CDR3 loop reads CASSSGGAGELFF. DNA of the CDR3: TGTGCCAGCAGTTCAGGGGGTGCCGGGGAGCTGTTTTTT. The full variable domain, rest sourced from reference TRBV7-8 and TRBJ2-2, is GAGVSQSPRYKVAKRGQDVALRCDPISGHVSLFWYQQALGQGPEFLTYFQNEAQLDKSGLPSDRFFAERPEGSVSTLKIQRTQQEDSAVYLCASSSGGAGELFFGEGSRLTVL.

This clone was seen a few times. The chain combines TRBV5-1 with TRBJ1-1, with D perhaps TRBD1 (5 bases). V lost 4 bases, J lost 1 base, and 11 bases lay in between. Per the germline V gene, CDR1 is SGHRS and CDR2 is YFSETQ. The CDR3 consists of 14 residues. For the CDR3, the DNA is TGCGCCAGCAGCGTGAATACAGGGAACACTGAAGCTTTCTTT. Its protein product is CASSVNTGNTEAFF.